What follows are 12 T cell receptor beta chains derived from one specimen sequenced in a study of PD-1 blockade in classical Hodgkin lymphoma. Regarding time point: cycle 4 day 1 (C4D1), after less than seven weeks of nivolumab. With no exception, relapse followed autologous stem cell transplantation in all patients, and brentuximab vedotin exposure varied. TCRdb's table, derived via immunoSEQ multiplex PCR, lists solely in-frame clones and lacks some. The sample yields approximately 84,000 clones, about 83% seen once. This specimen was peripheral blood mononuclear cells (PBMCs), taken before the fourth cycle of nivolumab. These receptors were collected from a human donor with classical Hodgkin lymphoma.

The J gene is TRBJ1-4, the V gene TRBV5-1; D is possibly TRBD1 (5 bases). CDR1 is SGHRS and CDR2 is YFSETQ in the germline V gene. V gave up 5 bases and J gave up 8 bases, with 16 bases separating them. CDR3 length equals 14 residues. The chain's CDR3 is CASRRRGGEEKLFF. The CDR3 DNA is TGCGCCAGCAGACGTCGTGGAGGGGAGGAAAAACTGTTTTTT.

The CDR3 protein is CASGRLGMNTEAFF. The CDR3 nucleotides are TGCGCCAGCGGCAGGTTAGGGATGAACACTGAAGCTTTCTTT. The genes are TRBV5-1 and TRBJ1-1; no reliable D call. Trimming removed 7 bases from V and 0 bases from J, with 13 bases in between. Germline V gene lookup returns CDR1 SGHRS and CDR2 YFSETQ. This CDR3 spans 14 amino acids.

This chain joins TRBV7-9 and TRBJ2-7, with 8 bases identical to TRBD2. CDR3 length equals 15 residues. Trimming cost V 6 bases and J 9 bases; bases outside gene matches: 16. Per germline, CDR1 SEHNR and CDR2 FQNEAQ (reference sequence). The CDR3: CASRSTSGPEGVQYF. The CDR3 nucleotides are TGTGCCAGCAGATCTACTAGCGGTCCAGAGGGGGTGCAGTACTTC.

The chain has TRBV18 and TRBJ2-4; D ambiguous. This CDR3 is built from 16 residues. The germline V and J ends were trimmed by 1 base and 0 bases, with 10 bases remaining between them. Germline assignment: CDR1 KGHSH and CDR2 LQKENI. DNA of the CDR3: TGTGCCAGCTCACCACTCGGACCTCTAGCCAAAAACATTCAGTACTTC. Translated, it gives CASSPLGPLAKNIQYF.

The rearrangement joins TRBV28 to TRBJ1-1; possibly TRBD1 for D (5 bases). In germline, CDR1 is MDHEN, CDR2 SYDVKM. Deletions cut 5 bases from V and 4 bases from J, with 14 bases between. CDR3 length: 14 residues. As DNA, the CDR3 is TGTGCCAGCAGTACGCCGGGGAGGGGCACTGAAGCTTTCTTT. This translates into CASSTPGRGTEAFF.

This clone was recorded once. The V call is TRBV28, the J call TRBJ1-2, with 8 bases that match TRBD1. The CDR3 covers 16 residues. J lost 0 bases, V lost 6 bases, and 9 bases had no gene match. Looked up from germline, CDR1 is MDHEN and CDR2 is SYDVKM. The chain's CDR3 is CASRSRDRIANYGYTF. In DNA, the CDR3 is TGTGCCAGCAGGAGTCGGGACAGGATAGCTAACTATGGCTACACCTTC.

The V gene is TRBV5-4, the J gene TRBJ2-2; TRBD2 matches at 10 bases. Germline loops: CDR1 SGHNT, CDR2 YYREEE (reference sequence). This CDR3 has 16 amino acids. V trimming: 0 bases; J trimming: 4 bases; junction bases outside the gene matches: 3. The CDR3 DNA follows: TGTGCCAGCAGCTTGGGAGCGGGAGGGACCACCGGGGAGCTGTTTTTT. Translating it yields CASSLGAGGTTGELFF.

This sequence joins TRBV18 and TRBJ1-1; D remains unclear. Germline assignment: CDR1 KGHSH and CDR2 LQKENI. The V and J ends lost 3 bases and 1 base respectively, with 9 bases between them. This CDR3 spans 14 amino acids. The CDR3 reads CASSPLQGNTEAFF. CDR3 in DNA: TGTGCCAGCTCACCTCTACAAGGGAACACTGAAGCTTTCTTT.

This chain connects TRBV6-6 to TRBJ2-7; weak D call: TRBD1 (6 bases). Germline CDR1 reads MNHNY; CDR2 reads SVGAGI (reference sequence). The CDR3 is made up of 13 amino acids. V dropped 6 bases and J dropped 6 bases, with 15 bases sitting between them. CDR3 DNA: TGTGCCAGCAGAAACCAGGGGTTTGGCGAGCAGTACTTC. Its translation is CASRNQGFGEQYF.

In DNA form, the CDR3 reads TGTGCCAGTAGTAAAGGGGGTACGGTGTCCACTGAAGCTTTCTTT. Translation gives CASSKGGTVSTEAFF. J is TRBJ1-1 and V is TRBV19; a weak D match, TRBD1 (6 bases). Trimming left V 4 bases short and J 4 bases short, with 16 bases between. The CDR3 has 15 amino acids. Germline CDR1 reads LNHDA; CDR2 reads SQIVND (reference sequence).

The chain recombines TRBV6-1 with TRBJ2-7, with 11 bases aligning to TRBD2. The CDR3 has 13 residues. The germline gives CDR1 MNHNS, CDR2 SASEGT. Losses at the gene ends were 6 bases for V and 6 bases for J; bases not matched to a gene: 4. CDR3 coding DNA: TGTGCCAGCAGAACTAGCGGGAGCCCCGAGCAGTACTTC. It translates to CASRTSGSPEQYF.

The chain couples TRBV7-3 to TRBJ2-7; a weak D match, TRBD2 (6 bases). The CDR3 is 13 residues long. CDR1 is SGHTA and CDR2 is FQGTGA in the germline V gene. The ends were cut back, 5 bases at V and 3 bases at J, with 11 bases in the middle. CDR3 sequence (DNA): TGTGCCAGCAGCCGGGGACTGCACTACGAGCAGTACTTC. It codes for CASSRGLHYEQYF.